One T cell receptor (beta chain) is described in this entry. These data belong to a study of response to subunit inactivated influenza vaccine. TCRdb processed the RT-PCR reads anew with MiXCR; each CDR3 protein has one entry. This table holds about 540,000 distinct CDR3 sequences, under 30% found once. Germline values: CDR1 ENHRY, CDR2 SYGVKD. V lost 10 bases and J lost 0, with 13 bases in between. This CDR3 spans 14 amino acids. The sample was also linked to a second study, of T cells expressing NK-cell markers. That paper notes: With UMIs, 5'RACE template switching was used to make TCR beta cDNA. Sequencing covered eight donors, seven HCMV-seropositive and one seronegative. Only alpha-beta TCR T cells were sorted in several experiments, using an anti-gamma-delta TCR antibody. The leading position in the CD3+CD56-NKG2C+ fraction of several donors also went to these clonotypes. Whether expanded NKG2C+ T cell clones recognized HCMV stayed uncertain.

The sequence derives from a man over 45 who received an inactivated influenza vaccine. V usage is TRBV10-3 and J usage is TRBJ1-5; D not resolved. Source: CD4+ T cells sorted from PBMCs, taken 12 days after vaccination. The CDR3, as DNA: TGTGCCACCGATCGACGGAATAGCAATCAGCCCCAGCATTTT. Translated, it gives CATDRRNSNQPQHF.